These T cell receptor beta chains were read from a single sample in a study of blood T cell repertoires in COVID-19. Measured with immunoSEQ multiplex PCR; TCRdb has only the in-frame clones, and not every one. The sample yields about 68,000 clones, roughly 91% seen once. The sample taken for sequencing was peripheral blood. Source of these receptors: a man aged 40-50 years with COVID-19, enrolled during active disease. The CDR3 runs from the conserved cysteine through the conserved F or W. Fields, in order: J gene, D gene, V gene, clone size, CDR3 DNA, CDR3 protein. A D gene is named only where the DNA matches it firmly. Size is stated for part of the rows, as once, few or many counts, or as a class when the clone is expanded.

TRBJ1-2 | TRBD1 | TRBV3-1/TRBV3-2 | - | TGTGCCAGCAGCTCAGGGGGCTACTATGGCTACACCTTC | CASSSGGYYGYTF
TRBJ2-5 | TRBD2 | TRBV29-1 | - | TGCAGCGTTGTCCCCTTACTAGCGGGGGGACCGCAAGAGACCCAGTACTTC | CSVVPLLAGGPQETQYF
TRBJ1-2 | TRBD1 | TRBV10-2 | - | TGCGCCACCTACATGGGGCAGGGGGCCGGAGGCTACACCTTC | CATYMGQGAGGYTF
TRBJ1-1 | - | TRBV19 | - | TGTGCCAGTAGTATAAGAGGTGAGGGCACTGAAGCTTTCTTT | CASSIRGEGTEAFF
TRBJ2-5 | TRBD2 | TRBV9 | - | TGTGCCAGCAGCGTAGGCGTTAGCGGGGGTTATGAGACCCAGTACTTC | CASSVGVSGGYETQYF
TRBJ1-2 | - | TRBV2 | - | TGTGCCAGCAGTGAACGGCAGGTGACGGGGGGCTACACCTTC | CASSERQVTGGYTF
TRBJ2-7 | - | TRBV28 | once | TGTGCCAGCAGTTTAAATTTTCGGACACTGACCTACGAGCAGTACTTC | CASSLNFRTLTYEQYF
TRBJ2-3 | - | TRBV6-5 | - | TGTGCCAGCAGCTTGAGGAGACCAGATACGCAGTATTTT | CASSLRRPDTQYF
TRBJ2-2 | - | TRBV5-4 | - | TGTGCCAGCAGCGTCCCGGACAGAAACACCGGGGAGCTGTTTTTT | CASSVPDRNTGELFF
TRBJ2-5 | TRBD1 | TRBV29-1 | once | TGCAGCGTTTTGGGACAGGGTGGGAAGACCCAGTACTTC | CSVLGQGGKTQYF
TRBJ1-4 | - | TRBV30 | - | TGTGCCTCCCAGGGAAGGGGGTATGAAAAACTGTTTTTT | CASQGRGYEKLFF
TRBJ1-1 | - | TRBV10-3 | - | TGTGCCATCAGTGGTAGCTACACTGAAGCTTTCTTT | CAISGSYTEAFF
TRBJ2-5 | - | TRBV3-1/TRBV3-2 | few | TGTGCCTGGGGAGGGGGGCGCGGAGAGACCCAGTACTTC | CAWGGGRGETQYF
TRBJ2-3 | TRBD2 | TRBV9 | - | TGTGCCAGCAGCGTAGCTGTAGCGGGGGGTTCGACGACGCAGTATTTT | CASSVAVAGGSTTQYF